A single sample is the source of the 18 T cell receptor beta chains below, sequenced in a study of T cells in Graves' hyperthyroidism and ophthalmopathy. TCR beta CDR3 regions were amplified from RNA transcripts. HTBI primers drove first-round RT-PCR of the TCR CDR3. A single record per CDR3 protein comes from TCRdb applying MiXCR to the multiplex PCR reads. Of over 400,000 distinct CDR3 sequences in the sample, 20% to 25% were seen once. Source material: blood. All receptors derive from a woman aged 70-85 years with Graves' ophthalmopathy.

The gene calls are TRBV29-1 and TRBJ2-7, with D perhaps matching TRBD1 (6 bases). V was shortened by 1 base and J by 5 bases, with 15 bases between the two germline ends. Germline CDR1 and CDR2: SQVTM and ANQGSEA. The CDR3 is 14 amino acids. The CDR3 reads CSVEVQGRRNEQYF. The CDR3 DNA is TGCAGCGTTGAAGTACAGGGAAGGCGGAACGAGCAGTACTTC.

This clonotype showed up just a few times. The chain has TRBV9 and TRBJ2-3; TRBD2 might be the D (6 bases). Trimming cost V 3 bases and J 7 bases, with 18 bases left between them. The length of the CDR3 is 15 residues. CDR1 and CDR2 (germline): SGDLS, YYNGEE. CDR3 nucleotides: TGTGCCAGCAGCGGTGGGGACTCAACGATCAATACGCAGTATTTT. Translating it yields CASSGGDSTINTQYF.

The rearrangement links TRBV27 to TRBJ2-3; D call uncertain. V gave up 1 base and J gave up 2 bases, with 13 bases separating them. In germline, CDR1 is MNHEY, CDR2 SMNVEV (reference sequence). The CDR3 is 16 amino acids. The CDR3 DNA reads TGTGCCAGCAGTTTATTCGCTGAAAGGGTCACAGATACGCAGTATTTT. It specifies CASSLFAERVTDTQYF.

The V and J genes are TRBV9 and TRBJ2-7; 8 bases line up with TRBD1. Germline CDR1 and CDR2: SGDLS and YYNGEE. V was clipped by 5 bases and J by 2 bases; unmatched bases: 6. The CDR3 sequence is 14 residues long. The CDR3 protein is CASSWGQDTYEQYF. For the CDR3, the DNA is TGTGCCAGCAGTTGGGGACAGGATACCTACGAGCAGTACTTC.

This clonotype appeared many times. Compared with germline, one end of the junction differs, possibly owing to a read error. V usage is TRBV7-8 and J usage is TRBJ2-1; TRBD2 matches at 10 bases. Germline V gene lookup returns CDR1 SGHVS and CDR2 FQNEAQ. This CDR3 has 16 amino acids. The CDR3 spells CASSLFGTSVYDEQFF. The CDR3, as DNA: TGTGCCAGCAGCTTGTTTGGGACTAGCGTCTACGATGAGCAGTTCTTC.

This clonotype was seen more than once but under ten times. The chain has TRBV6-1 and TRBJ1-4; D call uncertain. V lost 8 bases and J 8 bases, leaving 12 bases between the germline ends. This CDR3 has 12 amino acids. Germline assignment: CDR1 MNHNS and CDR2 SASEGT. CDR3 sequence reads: CASLNLEEKLFF. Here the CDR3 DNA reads TGTGCCAGCTTAAACCTAGAGGAAAAACTGTTTTTT.

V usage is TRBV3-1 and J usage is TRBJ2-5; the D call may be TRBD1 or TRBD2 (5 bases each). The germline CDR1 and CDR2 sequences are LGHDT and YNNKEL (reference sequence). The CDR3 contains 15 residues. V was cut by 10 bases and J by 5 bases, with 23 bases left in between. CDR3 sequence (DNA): TGTGCCACCGGACAAGACCCTAGCAGAGCTGAGACCCAGTACTTC. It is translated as CATGQDPSRAETQYF.

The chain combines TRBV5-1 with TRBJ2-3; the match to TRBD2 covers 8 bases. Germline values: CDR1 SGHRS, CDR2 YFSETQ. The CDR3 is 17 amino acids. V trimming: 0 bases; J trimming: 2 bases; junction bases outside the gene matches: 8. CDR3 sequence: CASSLVLAGPFTDTQYF. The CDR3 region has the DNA TGCGCCAGCAGCTTGGTATTAGCGGGGCCTTTCACAGATACGCAGTATTTT.

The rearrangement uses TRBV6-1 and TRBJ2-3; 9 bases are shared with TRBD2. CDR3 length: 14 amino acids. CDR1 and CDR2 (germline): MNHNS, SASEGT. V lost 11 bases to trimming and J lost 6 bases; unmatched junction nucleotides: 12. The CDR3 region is CAGKFGLATDTQYF. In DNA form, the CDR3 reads TGTGCCGGCAAATTCGGACTAGCGACGGATACGCAGTATTTT.

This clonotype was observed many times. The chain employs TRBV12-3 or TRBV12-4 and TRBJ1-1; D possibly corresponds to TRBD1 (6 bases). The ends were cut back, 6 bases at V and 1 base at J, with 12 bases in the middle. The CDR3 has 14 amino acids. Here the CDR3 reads CASRNGQKNTEAFF. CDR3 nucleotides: TGTGCCAGCAGAAATGGACAGAAGAACACTGAAGCTTTCTTT.

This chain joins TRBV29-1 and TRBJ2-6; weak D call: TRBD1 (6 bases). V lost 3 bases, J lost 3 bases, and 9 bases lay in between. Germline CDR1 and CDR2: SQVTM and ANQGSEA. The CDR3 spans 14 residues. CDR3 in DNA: TGCAGCGTTGACACAGGGATTGGGGCCAACGTCCTGACTTTC. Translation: CSVDTGIGANVLTF.

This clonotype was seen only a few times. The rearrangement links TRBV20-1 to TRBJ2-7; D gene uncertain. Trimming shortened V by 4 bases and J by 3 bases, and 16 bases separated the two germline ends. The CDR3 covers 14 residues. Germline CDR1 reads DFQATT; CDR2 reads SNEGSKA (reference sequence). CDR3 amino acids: CSANPPQSVYEQYF. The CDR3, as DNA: TGCAGTGCTAATCCCCCCCAGTCGGTCTACGAGCAGTACTTC.

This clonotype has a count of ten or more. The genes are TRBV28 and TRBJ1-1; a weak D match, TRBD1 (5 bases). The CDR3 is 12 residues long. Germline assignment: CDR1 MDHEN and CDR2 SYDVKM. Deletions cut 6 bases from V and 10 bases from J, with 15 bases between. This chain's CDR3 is CASRPQAIGAFF. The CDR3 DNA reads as TGTGCCAGCAGGCCACAGGCCATTGGAGCTTTCTTT.

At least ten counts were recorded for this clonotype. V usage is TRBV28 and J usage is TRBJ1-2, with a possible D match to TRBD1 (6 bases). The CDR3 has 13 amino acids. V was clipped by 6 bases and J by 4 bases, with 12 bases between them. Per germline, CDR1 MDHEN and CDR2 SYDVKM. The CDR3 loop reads CASRKQGIYGYTF. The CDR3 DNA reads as TGTGCCAGCAGGAAACAGGGAATCTATGGCTACACCTTC.

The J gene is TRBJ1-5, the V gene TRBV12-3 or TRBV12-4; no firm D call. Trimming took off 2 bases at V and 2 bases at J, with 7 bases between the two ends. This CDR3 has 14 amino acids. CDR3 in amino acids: CASSLMGGNQPQHF. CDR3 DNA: TGTGCCAGCAGTTTAATGGGCGGCAATCAGCCCCAGCATTTT.

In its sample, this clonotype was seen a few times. The chain's CDR3 is CAWRRPSGGYTF. The CDR3 region has the DNA TGTGCCTGGAGACGCCCTTCGGGGGGCTACACCTTC. The chain recombines TRBV30 with TRBJ1-2; no clear D gene. V was cut by 3 bases and J by 8 bases, with 13 bases left in between. Germline values: CDR1 GTSNPN, CDR2 SVGIG (reference sequence). The CDR3 length is 12 residues.

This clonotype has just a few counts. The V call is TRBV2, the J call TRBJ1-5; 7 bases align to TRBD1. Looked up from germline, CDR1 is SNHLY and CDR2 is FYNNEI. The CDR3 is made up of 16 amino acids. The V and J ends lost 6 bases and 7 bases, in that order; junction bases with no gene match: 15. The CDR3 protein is CASSVAGGGSWQPQHF. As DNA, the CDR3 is TGTGCCAGCAGCGTAGCAGGGGGTGGCTCATGGCAGCCCCAGCATTTT.

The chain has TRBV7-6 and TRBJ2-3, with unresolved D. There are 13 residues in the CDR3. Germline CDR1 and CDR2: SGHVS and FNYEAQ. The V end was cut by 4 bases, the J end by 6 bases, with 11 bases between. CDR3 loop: CASSSRSRDTQYF. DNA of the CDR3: TGTGCCAGCAGCTCCCGATCGCGGGATACGCAGTATTTT.